This record covers a single T cell receptor beta chain. Here immunoSEQ multiplex PCR was the method, and the copy in TCRdb shows in-frame clones only, minus some. The sample holds 99,000 or so clones, roughly 89% seen once. The data belong to a study of glioma-infiltrating T cells after dendritic cell vaccination. There are 15 residues in the CDR3. Trimming at V came to 0 bases and at J to 5 bases, leaving 6 bases not matched to a gene. In germline, CDR1 is SGHRS, CDR2 YFSETQ. Indicated time point: after dendritic cell vaccination, including at tumor progression/relapse. Isocitrate dehydrogenase mutation was absent in all glioblastoma patients.

The sequences come from blood, collected after dendritic cell vaccination. The chain joins TRBV5-1 to TRBJ1-1; 8 bases are a match to TRBD1. The receptor was isolated from a human donor with glioblastoma. The CDR3 nucleotides are TGCGCCAGCAGCTTGGTAGGCAGGGGGCGTACTGAAGCTTTCTTT. Translating gives CASSLVGRGRTEAFF.